This T cell receptor (beta chain) was identified during a study of T-cell memory formation after mild COVID-19. MiXCR was run by TCRdb on the 5' RACE reads, yielding one entry per CDR3 protein. The table has 350,000 to 500,000 distinct CDR3 sequences, about a quarter seen once. CDR3 length equals 15 residues. CDR1 and CDR2 (germline): SGDLS, YYNGEE. Trimming at V came to 1 base and at J to 4 bases, leaving 4 bases not matched to a gene. This sequence joins TRBV9 and TRBJ2-1; 8 bases match TRBD2. Sequencing used PBMCs or a T cell subset sorted from them (not recorded which). This sequence originates from an adult woman who had mild COVID-19 (a few samples of this study predate the infection). Cell type and time point are not known. In DNA form, the CDR3 reads TGTGCCAGCAGCGTACGGGAGGGCCTTTACAATGAGCAGTTCTTC. It yields the protein CASSVREGLYNEQFF.